This T cell receptor beta chain appears in the sequencing data of a study of T cell responses to AZD1222 COVID-19 vaccine. The study, taken as a whole, reports: Reports say nearly half of spike-specific TCRs go after unmutated variant regions. Spike-specific TCR breadth rose after two AZD1222 doses, and depth rose as well. Repertoire sampling was restricted to post-peak T cell response timepoints. There were vaccine-associated CD4 TCRs across spike, dominant at 160-218 and 743-854.

Regarding this clone: The antigen is undetermined.

Assay: immunoSEQ multiplex PCR; the TCRdb copy retains only in-frame clones and omits some. The sample carries over 70,000 clones, 88% recorded once. The input for sequencing was peripheral blood, taken on day 0 of MenACWY control vaccination. The origin of this receptor is an adult in good health.

CDR3 amino acids: CASSPDSLGYGYTF. DNA of the CDR3: TGTGCCAGCAGTCCGGACTCCCTCGGGTATGGCTACACCTTC. The chain has TRBV27 and TRBJ1-2; D remains unclear. The V and J ends lost 5 bases and 5 bases respectively, with 15 bases between them. Germline CDR1 reads MNHEY; CDR2 reads SMNVEV (reference sequence). The CDR3 contains 14 residues.